These T cell receptor beta chains were read from a single sample in a study of T cell responses to AZD1222 COVID-19 vaccine. TCRdb keeps only in-frame clones here, not all; method: immunoSEQ multiplex PCR. The repertoire consists of more than 100,000 clones, with 88% occurring once and the leading ten covering 7.6%. This specimen was peripheral blood, taken on day 0 of AZD1222 vaccination. These receptors all come from an adult in good health. CDR3s include the opening cysteine and the closing phenylalanine or tryptophan. A D gene is named only where the DNA matches it firmly. Size is omitted from some rows. Given values are once, few, many or a class for expanded clones.

cdr3_nt cdr3_aa v_call d_call j_call clone_size
TGTGCCAGTAGTGACCCCACTGGCGATACCAGTAACTATGGCTACACCTTC CASSDPTGDTSNYGYTF TRBV19 - TRBJ1-2 -
TGTGCCAGCAGACCTCCGGGGTATGGCTACACCTTC CASRPPGYGYTF TRBV12-3/TRBV12-4 - TRBJ1-2 -
TGTGCCAGCAGCACAGGGGCCACTAGCAATCAGCCCCAGCATTTT CASSTGATSNQPQHF TRBV5-5 TRBD1 TRBJ1-5 -
TGCGCCAGCAGCCCGGGGTTTACCTACGAGCAGTACTTC CASSPGFTYEQYF TRBV5-1 - TRBJ2-7 -
TGTGCCTGGAGTGTATACAGGGGAATTAATTCACCCCTCCACTTT CAWSVYRGINSPLHF TRBV30 TRBD1 TRBJ1-6 -
TGTGCCAGCAGCGTCCGGCTGAGCTCCTACAATGAGCAGTTCTTC CASSVRLSSYNEQFF TRBV7-9 - TRBJ2-1 -
TGTGCCAGCAGTTTAAGGAGCCAAGAGACCCAGTACTTC CASSLRSQETQYF TRBV12-3/TRBV12-4 - TRBJ2-5 -
TGTGCCAGCAGCTTAGCACTAGCCGATACGCAGTATTTT CASSLALADTQYF TRBV5-4 - TRBJ2-3 -
TGTGCCAGCAGTCTTAGCGGGAGCCCCTACAATGAGCAGTTCTTC CASSLSGSPYNEQFF TRBV6-5 TRBD2 TRBJ2-1 -
TGTGCCAGCAGGCACGGGACAGGGGGCGACGGGTTCGATGAGCAGTTCTTC CASRHGTGGDGFDEQFF TRBV25-1 TRBD1 TRBJ2-1 -
TGTGCCAGCAGCCCTTTCCAGGTCAGGACCACGAACACCGGGGAGCTGTTTTTT CASSPFQVRTTNTGELFF TRBV4-2 - TRBJ2-2 few
TGTGCCAGCAGTGACCAGCGGCCTAGCACAGATACGCAGTATTTT CASSDQRPSTDTQYF TRBV6-1 - TRBJ2-3 -
TGCGCCAGCAGCTTGGCCGGTCGCGGGGCGGACACTGAAGCTTTCTTT CASSLAGRGADTEAFF TRBV5-1 - TRBJ1-1 -
TGTGCCAGCAGCCAAGAGAATGGGGCCCAGCATTTT CASSQENGAQHF TRBV3-1/TRBV3-2 - TRBJ1-5 -
TGTGCCAGCAGTGGAAACAGGGGCTACACCTTC CASSGNRGYTF TRBV28 - TRBJ1-2 -